The 11 T cell receptor beta chains below were found in one sample sequenced in a study of blood T cell repertoires in COVID-19. The repertoire was sequenced with immunoSEQ multiplex PCR; TCRdb's copy has only in-frame clones and lacks some. The sample contains a few hundred thousand clones, approximately 90% of which appear only once. The specimen sequenced was PBMCs or T cells enriched from blood (not recorded which). Receptor source: a woman between 18 and 30 years old in a cohort exposed to, infected with or recovered from COVID-19 (not recorded which).

This rearrangement joins TRBV2 to TRBJ1-4, with 8 bases that match TRBD1. Unmatched junction bases numbered 4, after V lost 6 bases and J lost 1 base. Germline-derived CDR1 and CDR2 are SNHLY and FYNNEI. The length of the CDR3 is 15 residues. The CDR3 DNA sequence: TGTGCCAGCAGCGGACAGGGAGGAACTAATGAAAAACTGTTTTTT. It encodes CASSGQGGTNEKLFF.

The V and J genes are TRBV7-6 and TRBJ2-1, with a possible D match to TRBD2 (6 bases). This CDR3 has 13 amino acids. V was shortened by 5 bases and J by 6 bases, with 11 bases between the two germline ends. The germline V gene has CDR1 SGHVS and CDR2 FNYEAQ. The CDR3 is CASSPGLLNEQFF. The CDR3 DNA reads TGTGCCAGCAGCCCGGGACTTCTCAATGAGCAGTTCTTC. The full variable domain, its missing parts supplied by reference TRBV7-6 and TRBJ2-1, is GAGVSQSPRYKVTKRGQDVALRCDPISGHVSLYWYRQALGQGPEFLTYFNYEAQQDKSGLPNDRFSAERPEGSISTLTIQRTEQRDSAMYRCASSPGLLNEQFFGPGTRLTVL.

V gene TRBV24-1 combines with J gene TRBJ2-2; 8 bases fit TRBD1. The CDR3 loop spans 16 amino acids. J gave up 8 bases and V 4 bases, and 11 bases lay outside the gene matches. The germline gives CDR1 KGHDR, CDR2 SFDVKD. Here the CDR3 DNA reads TGTGCCACCAGTGACCGTGGACAGGGAATGAGGGGGGAGCTGTTTTTT. The encoded protein is CATSDRGQGMRGELFF.

The chain has TRBV11-3 and TRBJ2-7, with D possibly TRBD2 on 5 matching bases. V gave up 8 bases and J gave up 4 bases, with 18 bases separating them. Germline V gene lookup returns CDR1 SGHNT and CDR2 YENEEA. The CDR3 has 14 amino acids. DNA of the CDR3: TGTGCCAGCGGGTTAGAGGGAGAATCTTACGAGCAGTACTTC. Encoded protein: CASGLEGESYEQYF.

The CDR3 DNA follows: TGTGCCATCAGGAACATAGCCGGGGGGGCCGGGGAGCAGTTCTTC. Residues: CAIRNIAGGAGEQFF. The chain couples TRBV10-3 to TRBJ2-1; TRBD2 agrees at 8 bases. The CDR3 spans 15 residues. The V segment lost 6 bases and the J segment 10 bases; nucleotides outside the gene matches: 14. Germline CDR1 and CDR2: ENHRY and SYGVKD.

J is TRBJ1-3 and V is TRBV2, with 8 bases lining up with TRBD1. There are 15 residues in the CDR3. J was trimmed by 2 bases and V by 6 bases; bases with no gene match: 6. Per germline, CDR1 SNHLY and CDR2 FYNNEI. The CDR3 reads CASRFDRGTGNTIYF. CDR3 coding DNA: TGTGCCAGCAGGTTTGACAGGGGAACTGGAAACACCATATATTTT.

The chain uses TRBV5-5 and TRBJ1-2, with D possibly matching TRBD1 (5 bases). This CDR3 region has 14 residues. Trimming took 5 bases from V and 7 from J, leaving 18 bases between them. CDR1 is SGHKS and CDR2 is YYEKEE in the germline V gene (reference sequence). The CDR3: CASSLQVPGAGYTF. CDR3 in DNA: TGTGCCAGCAGTCTTCAGGTCCCTGGGGCTGGCTACACCTTC.

This chain links TRBV5-4 with TRBJ2-7; 8 nucleotides line up with TRBD2. This CDR3 has 15 residues. V was clipped by 4 bases and J by 4 bases; unmatched bases: 10. CDR1 and CDR2 from the germline V gene are SGHNT and YYREEE (reference sequence). The CDR3 nucleotides read TGTGCCAGCAGCAGTAAGCGGGAGTCTTTATACGAGCAGTACTTC. Amino acids: CASSSKRESLYEQYF.

The rearrangement links TRBV7-8 to TRBJ2-2; D unresolved. Per the germline V gene, CDR1 is SGHVS and CDR2 is FQNEAQ. The CDR3 sequence is 13 residues long. Trimming stripped 3 bases from V and 4 bases from J, with 6 bases between. The CDR3 reads CASSFWPTGELFF. The CDR3 bases are TGTGCCAGCAGCTTCTGGCCCACCGGGGAGCTGTTTTTT.

This rearrangement joins TRBV25-1 to TRBJ2-1; D may be TRBD2 (5 bases). In germline, CDR1 is MGHDK, CDR2 SYGVNS. Between the trimmed V and J ends, which lost 5 bases and 0 bases, there was a span of 17 bases. This CDR3 is built from 17 residues. DNA of the CDR3: TGTGCCAGCAGTTCTGGCCTAGCAGAATTCTCCTACAATGAGCAGTTCTTC. It codes for CASSSGLAEFSYNEQFF.

Only a few counts were recorded for this clone. The rearrangement uses TRBV28 and TRBJ1-6; D unresolved. The V end was cut by 10 bases, the J end by 9 bases, with 19 bases between. The CDR3 sequence is 14 residues long. Germline V gene sequence: CDR1 MDHEN, CDR2 SYDVKM. The CDR3 protein is CATTGRRQSSPLHF. The CDR3 nucleotides read TGTGCCACCACCGGAAGGAGGCAGAGTTCACCCCTCCACTTT.